This T cell receptor (beta chain) originates from a study of T cells in Graves' hyperthyroidism and ophthalmopathy. Amplification of TCR beta CDR3 regions used RNA as the template. TCR CDR3 underwent first-round RT-PCR with the HTBI primer set. TCRdb passed the multiplex PCR reads through MiXCR, listing each CDR3 protein once. The sample holds about 350,000 distinct CDR3 sequences, around 14% seen once. This clonotype was counted ten times or more. The material sequenced was blood. The origin of this receptor is a woman younger than 45 with Graves' hyperthyroidism.

DNA for the CDR3: TGCGCCAGCAGCCAAGTGGCCAATGAGCAGTTCTTC. Its translation is CASSQVANEQFF. The V gene is TRBV4-1, the J gene TRBJ2-1; D unclear. Germline V gene data show CDR1 as MGHRA and CDR2 as YSYEKL. Trimming cost V 1 base and J 6 bases, with 4 bases left between them. CDR3 length: 12 amino acids.